A single sample gave rise to the 23 T cell receptor beta chains below, sequenced in a study of preoperative IRX-2 immunotherapy in early breast cancer. Indicated treatment: preoperative locoregional IRX-2 cytokine immunotherapy. The protocol was immunoSEQ multiplex PCR, while the TCRdb copy is restricted to in-frame clones and leaves out a portion. The table has roughly 5,600 clones, almost 75% seen once; the top ten hold approximately 15%. The sample consisted of tumor tissue, taken before IRX-2 immunotherapy. The receptors were gathered from a human donor with breast cancer.

V is TRBV7-1 and J is TRBJ2-1; 8 positions match TRBD2. TRBV7-1 falls under the ORF class, with uncertain function. The CDR3 extends over 14 amino acids. Trimming took 5 bases from V and 4 from J; bases not matched to a gene: 4. CDR3 nucleotides: TGTGCCAGCAGCCCGGGACTAGATTACAATGAGCAGTTCTTC. Residues: CASSPGLDYNEQFF.

This chain connects TRBV23-1 to TRBJ2-2; D gene unclear. Being an ORF, TRBV23-1 has a function that is uncertain. V was pared by 6 bases and J by 1 base, with 6 bases between. This CDR3 spans 13 amino acids. The CDR3: CASSLKNTGELFF. The CDR3 DNA follows: TGCGCCAGCAGCTTGAAGAACACCGGGGAGCTGTTTTTT.

This clone appeared a few times. V is TRBV6-8 and J is TRBJ2-3; 7 bases agree with TRBD1. The CDR3 sequence is 16 residues long. CDR1 and CDR2 from the germline V gene are MNHGY and SAAAGT. With V trimmed by 10 bases and J by 2 bases, 15 bases remained unmatched. Here the CDR3 DNA reads TGTGCCACCACTTACCCCCGGACAGGAATCACAGATACGCAGTATTTT. As protein: CATTYPRTGITDTQYF.

This clone was seen just once. The CDR3 spells CAWSYEGKLFF. CDR3 nucleotide sequence: TGTGCCTGGAGTTACGAGGGAAAACTGTTTTTT. The V call is TRBV30, the J call TRBJ1-4; D is uncertain. Trimming took off 2 bases at V and 10 bases at J, with 8 bases between the two ends. The CDR3 contains 11 residues. Germline CDR1 GTSNPN, CDR2 SVGIG (reference sequence). Variable domain in full (rest from reference TRBV30 and TRBJ1-4): SQTIHQWPATLVQPVGSPLSLECTVEGTSNPNLYWYRQAAGRGLQLLFYSVGIGQISSEVPQNLSASRPQDRQFILSSKKLLLSDSGFYLCAWSYEGKLFFGSGTQLSVL.

The rearrangement joins TRBV14 to TRBJ1-4; D possibly corresponds to TRBD1 (5 bases). V was shortened by 4 bases and J by 5 bases, with 14 bases between the two germline ends. Germline V gene lookup returns CDR1 SGHDN and CDR2 FVKESK. The CDR3 loop spans 15 amino acids. The CDR3 sequence is CASSLGRGGNEKLFF. CDR3 sequence (DNA): TGTGCCAGCAGCCTCGGACGGGGGGGGAATGAAAAACTGTTTTTT.

The chain employs TRBV27 and TRBJ2-1, with TRBD2 identical over 8 bases. The length of the CDR3 is 15 residues. The germline V gene encodes CDR1 MNHEY and CDR2 SMNVEV (reference sequence). J was trimmed by 2 bases and V by 6 bases; bases with no gene match: 6. Here the CDR3 DNA reads TGTGCCAGCAGATTAGCGGGAACTACCTACAATGAGCAGTTCTTC. Its translation: CASRLAGTTYNEQFF.

The chain employs TRBV28 and TRBJ2-7; weak D call: TRBD2 (5 bases). The CDR3 covers 14 residues. Germline V gene sequence: CDR1 MDHEN, CDR2 SYDVKM. V shed 1 base and J shed 3 bases, with 10 bases lying between them. The CDR3 DNA is TGTGCCAGCAGTTTATCCGCTAGCTTCTACGAGCAGTACTTC. It is translated as CASSLSASFYEQYF.

V is TRBV6-4 and J is TRBJ2-4; 9 positions agree with TRBD2. The CDR3 is 16 residues long. V dropped 6 bases and J dropped 0; count of bases not matched to a gene: 6. Germline CDR1 reads MRHNA; CDR2 reads SNTAGT. CDR3 residues: CASSQTSGGAKNIQYF. As DNA, the CDR3 is TGTGCCAGCAGCCAGACTAGCGGAGGAGCCAAAAACATTCAGTACTTC.

V gene TRBV5-1 combines with J gene TRBJ2-2; D may match TRBD1 or TRBD2 (5 bases each). The CDR3 has 16 amino acids. The V and J ends lost 4 bases and 6 bases respectively, with 19 bases between them. Germline CDR1 and CDR2: SGHRS and YFSETQ. The DNA for the CDR3 is TGCGCCAGCAGCCTCTCCGGGACCATTAGCTCCGGGGAGCTGTTTTTT. Its translation is CASSLSGTISSGELFF.

This clone was counted only a few times. This sequence joins TRBV11-3 and TRBJ2-7; 13 bases fit TRBD2. Germline V gene data show CDR1 as SGHNT and CDR2 as YENEEA. CDR3 size: 16 residues. The J segment lost 3 bases and the V segment lost 4 bases, leaving 6 bases of the junction unmatched. CDR3 coding DNA: TGTGCCAGCAGCTCAACCGGGACTAGCGGGAACTACGAGCAGTACTTC. Amino acids: CASSSTGTSGNYEQYF.

CDR3 DNA sequence: TGCGCCAGCAGCTTAGAGAGACTAGCGGGAAGACACTCCTACGAGCAGTACTTC. Its translation is CASSLERLAGRHSYEQYF. This chain links TRBV23-1 with TRBJ2-7; 11 bases match TRBD2. TRBV23-1 is marked as an open reading frame, function uncertain. V was pared by 6 bases and J by 0 bases, with 13 bases of the junction left unmatched. The length of the CDR3 is 18 residues.

The chain couples TRBV11-1 to TRBJ2-2; tentative D call: TRBD2 (5 bases). CDR3 length: 14 residues. Trimming left V 5 bases short and J 3 bases short, with 10 bases between. Germline V gives CDR1 SGHAT, CDR2 FQDESV (reference sequence). As DNA, the CDR3 is TGTGCCAGCAGCCCGGACGGGGACACCGGGGAGCTGTTTTTT. Protein sequence: CASSPDGDTGELFF.

In this sample, this clone is medium-sized. The chain is built from TRBV11-3 and TRBJ1-2; a weak D match, TRBD1 (6 bases). V shed 5 bases and J shed 3 bases, with 13 bases lying between them. The germline CDR1 and CDR2 sequences are SGHNT and YENEEA. The CDR3 sequence is 14 residues long. The CDR3 region has the DNA TGTGCCAGCAGCCCCACAGGGAATGACTATGGCTACACCTTC. This translates into CASSPTGNDYGYTF.

The chain recombines TRBV28 with TRBJ1-1, with a possible D match to TRBD1 (6 bases). Germline V gene lookup returns CDR1 MDHEN and CDR2 SYDVKM. The CDR3 sequence is 16 residues long. Trimming cost V 6 bases and J 3 bases, with 20 bases left between them. For the CDR3, the DNA is TGTGCCAGCAGATTTGCGGGACAAAGGCAGGACACTGAAGCTTTCTTT. Translating it yields CASRFAGQRQDTEAFF. The variable domain in full, with the rest retrieved from reference TRBV28 and TRBJ1-1, is DVKVTQSSRYLVKRTGEKVFLECVQDMDHENMFWYRQDPGLGLRLIYFSYDVKMKEKGDIPEGYSVSREKKERFSLILESASTNQTSMYLCASRFAGQRQDTEAFFGQGTRLTVV.

As to this clone: Residues arising from an ambiguous or unread base are written as X. The rearrangement uses TRBV18 and TRBJ1-3; unclear D gene. The germline V and J ends were trimmed by 1 base and 1 base, with 5 bases remaining between them. This CDR3 has 14 amino acids. Germline V gene data show CDR1 as KGHSH and CDR2 as LQKENI. The CDR3 DNA reads as TGTGCCAGCTCACCACAGGGSTCTGGAAACACCATATATTTT. Translation: CASSPQXSGNTIYF. From start to end, the CDR3 is CASSPQGSGNTIYF.

The chain has TRBV6-8 and TRBJ1-3; 8 nucleotides line up with TRBD1. The CDR3 loop spans 14 amino acids. From germline, CDR1 is MNHGY and CDR2 SAAAGT. The ends lost 10 bases at V and 0 bases at J; junction bases unmatched: 5. The CDR3 DNA reads as TGTGCCACCCGGACAGGGAGCTCTGGAAACACCATATATTTT. Translation gives CATRTGSSGNTIYF.

The gene calls are TRBV23-1 and TRBJ2-1; D remains unclear. TRBV23-1 is an ORF, with its function uncertain. The CDR3 totals 13 residues. V lost 6 bases and J 4 bases, leaving 10 bases between the germline ends. CDR3 amino acids: CASSLDPYNEQFF. In nucleotides, the CDR3 is TGCGCCAGCAGCTTGGACCCGTACAATGAGCAGTTCTTC.

This chain uses TRBV7-1 with TRBJ1-1; D gene uncertain. TRBV7-1 is an ORF for which the function is uncertain. This CDR3 has 13 amino acids. The V and J ends lost 4 bases and 5 bases respectively, with 11 bases between them. The CDR3 is CASSLSDKTEAFF. The CDR3 nucleotides read TGTGCCAGCAGCTTATCCGATAAGACTGAAGCTTTCTTT.

The genes are TRBV4-1 and TRBJ2-7; 8 bases line up with TRBD1. The CDR3 spans 15 residues. Trimming took 1 base from V and 7 from J; bases not matched to a gene: 9. Germline V gene lookup returns CDR1 MGHRA and CDR2 YSYEKL. CDR3 loop: CASSQGGQGAWEQYF. The CDR3 DNA reads TGCGCCAGCAGCCAAGGTGGGCAGGGGGCATGGGAGCAGTACTTC.

V and J are TRBV18 and TRBJ2-7; TRBD2 matches at 11 bases. Trimming at V came to 4 bases and at J to 2 bases, leaving 7 bases not matched to a gene. The CDR3 is 16 residues long. CDR1 is KGHSH and CDR2 is LQKENI in the germline V gene. This CDR3 reads CASSLRGLAEPYEQYF. CDR3 DNA: TGTGCCAGCTCACTGAGGGGACTAGCGGAGCCCTACGAGCAGTACTTC.

The CDR3 is CASSQDRRANTGELFF. CDR3 in DNA: TGTGCCAGCAGTCAGGACAGGAGGGCGAACACCGGGGAGCTGTTTTTT. The chain uses TRBV6-8 and TRBJ2-2, with a weak D call TRBD1 (7 bases). Germline lookup yields CDR1 MNHGY and CDR2 SAAAGT. V was cut by 5 bases and J by 0 bases, with 13 bases left in between. The CDR3 consists of 16 residues.

This chain links TRBV5-1 with TRBJ1-2; no definite D call. This CDR3 has 14 amino acids. Germline CDR1 reads SGHRS; CDR2 reads YFSETQ. V was cut by 0 bases and J by 2 bases, with 8 bases left in between. DNA of the CDR3: TGCGCCAGCAGCTTGGGGGCAGAAAACTATGGCTACACCTTC. Amino acids: CASSLGAENYGYTF.

This clone is large in the sample. V is TRBV6-8 and J is TRBJ2-7; a possible D gene is TRBD1 (6 bases). This CDR3 has 13 residues. Per the germline V gene, CDR1 is MNHGY and CDR2 is SAAAGT. V was trimmed by 2 bases and J by 1 base, leaving 6 bases between them. CDR3 protein: CASSYTGSYEQYF. DNA for the CDR3: TGTGCCAGCAGTTACACAGGGTCCTACGAGCAGTACTTC.